The 3 T cell receptor beta chains given below trace back to one sample, sequenced in a study of T cells after yellow fever vaccination. TCRdb re-analysed the 5' RACE reads in MiXCR, keeping a single row per CDR3 protein. The data hold 200,000 or so distinct CDR3 sequences, with approximately 6.7% observed a single time. The sequencing used CD4+ T cells sorted from PBMCs, collected on the day of the yellow fever booster vaccination. These receptors all stem from a man younger than 40 who received the YFV17D yellow fever vaccine.

In its sample, this clonotype was seen a few times. This chain joins TRBV4-3 and TRBJ2-4; D call uncertain. The CDR3 totals 15 residues. Germline CDR1 is LGHNA and CDR2 is YSLEER. V was clipped by 0 bases and J by 6 bases, with 12 bases between them. DNA of the CDR3: TGCGCCAGCAGCCAAGATAAGGGTTCCGGAAACATTCAGTACTTC. This translates into CASSQDKGSGNIQYF.

This chain connects TRBV18 to TRBJ2-1; 12 bases align to TRBD2. Trimming removed 8 bases from V and 4 bases from J; junction bases left unmatched: 6. The CDR3 sequence is 15 residues long. The germline V gene encodes CDR1 KGHSH and CDR2 LQKENI. The CDR3 region has the DNA TGTGCCAGCACCGATACTAGCGGGGGGTACAATGAGCAGTTCTTC. The encoded protein is CASTDTSGGYNEQFF.

There are many counts of this clonotype. The CDR3 DNA sequence: TGTGCCACCAGCAGACCTAGCGGGTCCTACAATGAGCAGTTCTTC. Amino acids: CATSRPSGSYNEQFF. J is TRBJ2-1 and V is TRBV15; 8 positions match TRBD2. Germline lookup yields CDR1 LNHNV and CDR2 YYDKDF (reference sequence). The CDR3 spans 15 residues. The ends lost 2 bases at V and 1 base at J; junction bases unmatched: 1.